This is a list of T cell receptor beta chains from one sample in a study of cytotoxic CD8 clonotypes in ibrutinib-treated CLL. Method: immunoSEQ multiplex PCR; TCRdb's copy keeps in-frame clones and lacks some. Of about 130,000 clones in the sample, approximately 81% were seen once. The source was PBMCs, collected after 24 months of ibrutinib treatment. The receptors come from a human donor with chronic lymphocytic leukemia. Both conserved end residues are part of each CDR3. D genes are given only for firm matches.

v_call: TRBV5-1
j_call: TRBJ2-7
d_call: TRBD2
cdr3_nt: TGCGCCAGCAGCTCTGGGACTACCTTTTCTTTGGAGCAGTACTTC
cdr3_aa: CASSSGTTFSLEQYF

v_call: TRBV7-8
j_call: TRBJ2-7
d_call: NA
cdr3_nt: TGTGCCAGCAGCGACTACACGGTGCACGGTTACCCCTACGAGCAGTACTTC
cdr3_aa: CASSDYTVHGYPYEQYF

v_call: TRBV11-2
j_call: TRBJ1-1
d_call: NA
cdr3_nt: TGTGCCAGCAGCGGGAGCAGCACGAACACTGAAGCTTTCTTT
cdr3_aa: CASSGSSTNTEAFF

v_call: TRBV18
j_call: TRBJ2-5
d_call: TRBD2
cdr3_nt: TGTGCCAGCTCACCACCGTCTGGGAGGGGAACCCAGTACTTC
cdr3_aa: CASSPPSGRGTQYF

v_call: TRBV28
j_call: TRBJ2-7
d_call: TRBD2
cdr3_nt: TGTGCCAGCAGACCCCCGGGTGCGGGGGGACGCTACGAGCAGTACTTC
cdr3_aa: CASRPPGAGGRYEQYF

v_call: TRBV30
j_call: TRBJ1-2
d_call: NA
cdr3_nt: TGTGCCTGGAGTGGAGGGTTGGCTGGCTACACCTTC
cdr3_aa: CAWSGGLAGYTF

v_call: TRBV5-4
j_call: TRBJ2-5
d_call: TRBD2
cdr3_nt: TGTGCCAGCAGCTTGGCGAGCGGGGAAGAGACCCAGTACTTC
cdr3_aa: CASSLASGEETQYF

v_call: TRBV11-2
j_call: TRBJ2-5
d_call: NA
cdr3_nt: TGTGCCAGCAGCTTATCCCGACAGGCAGGAGAGACCCAGTACTTC
cdr3_aa: CASSLSRQAGETQYF

v_call: TRBV27
j_call: TRBJ2-5
d_call: NA
cdr3_nt: TGTGCCAGCAGTTTCGCGGGGTACCAAGAGACCCAGTACTTC
cdr3_aa: CASSFAGYQETQYF

v_call: TRBV15
j_call: TRBJ2-1
d_call: TRBD2
cdr3_nt: TGTGCCACCAGCAGGGGGGGGACTAGCGGTGTTGAGCAGTTCTTC
cdr3_aa: CATSRGGTSGVEQFF

v_call: TRBV6-6
j_call: TRBJ1-2
d_call: NA
cdr3_nt: TGTGCCAGCAGTAGAGACAGCTCGGGGGGCTACACCTTC
cdr3_aa: CASSRDSSGGYTF

v_call: TRBV2
j_call: TRBJ1-2
d_call: NA
cdr3_nt: TGTGCCACCAAACAAAGCCCTAACTATGGCTACACCTTC
cdr3_aa: CATKQSPNYGYTF